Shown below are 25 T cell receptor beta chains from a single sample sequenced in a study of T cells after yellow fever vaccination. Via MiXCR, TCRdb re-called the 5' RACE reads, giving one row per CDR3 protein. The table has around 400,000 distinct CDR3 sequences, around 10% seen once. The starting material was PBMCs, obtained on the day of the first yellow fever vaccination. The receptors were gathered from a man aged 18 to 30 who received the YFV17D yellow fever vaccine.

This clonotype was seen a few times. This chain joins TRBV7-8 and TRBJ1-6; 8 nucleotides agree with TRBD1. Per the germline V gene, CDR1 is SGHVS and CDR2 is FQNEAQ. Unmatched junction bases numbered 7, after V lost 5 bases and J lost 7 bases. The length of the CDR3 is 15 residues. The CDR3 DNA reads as TGTGCCAGCAGCGGGTTCGACAGGGGAAATTCACCCCTCCACTTT. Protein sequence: CASSGFDRGNSPLHF.

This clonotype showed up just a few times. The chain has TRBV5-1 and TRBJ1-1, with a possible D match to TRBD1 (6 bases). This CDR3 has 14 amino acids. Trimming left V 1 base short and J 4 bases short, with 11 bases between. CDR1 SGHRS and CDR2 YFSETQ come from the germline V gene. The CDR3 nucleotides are TGCGCCAGCAGCTTGCCCAGGGGCGGCACTGAAGCTTTCTTT. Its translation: CASSLPRGGTEAFF.

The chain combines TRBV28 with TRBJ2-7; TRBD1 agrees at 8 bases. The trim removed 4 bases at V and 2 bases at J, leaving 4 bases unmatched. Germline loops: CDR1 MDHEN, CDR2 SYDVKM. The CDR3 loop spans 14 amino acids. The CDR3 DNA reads TGTGCCAGCAGTTCCGGGACAGGTACCTACGAGCAGTACGTC. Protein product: CASSSGTGTYEQYV.

CDR3 region: CASSYRNYGYTF. In nucleotides, the CDR3 is TGTGCCAGCAGTTACCGAAACTATGGCTACACCTTC. The chain couples TRBV6-2 or TRBV6-3 to TRBJ1-2; no clear D gene. Deletions cut 2 bases from V and 2 bases from J, with 3 bases between. Germline CDR1 is MNHEY and CDR2 is SVGEGT. The CDR3 has 12 residues.

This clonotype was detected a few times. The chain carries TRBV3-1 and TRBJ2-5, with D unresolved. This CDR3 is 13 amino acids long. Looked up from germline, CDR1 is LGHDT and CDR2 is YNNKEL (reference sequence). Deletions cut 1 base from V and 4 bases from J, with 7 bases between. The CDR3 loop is CASSQVERETQYF. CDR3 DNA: TGTGCCAGCAGCCAAGTAGAGCGAGAGACCCAGTACTTC.

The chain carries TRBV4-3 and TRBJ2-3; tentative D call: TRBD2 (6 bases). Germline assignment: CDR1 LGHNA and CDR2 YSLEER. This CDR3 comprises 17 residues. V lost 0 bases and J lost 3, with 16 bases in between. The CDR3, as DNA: TGCGCCAGCAGCCAAGATTCGGGACTCCCGTTAACAGATACGCAGTATTTT. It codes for CASSQDSGLPLTDTQYF.

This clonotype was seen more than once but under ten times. The CDR3 here is CASSLVAGGLNEQFF. The CDR3 nucleotides are TGTGCCAGCAGTTTAGTAGCGGGGGGGCTCAATGAGCAGTTCTTC. The genes are TRBV12-3 or TRBV12-4 and TRBJ2-1, with 11 nucleotides matching TRBD2. V was pared by 1 base and J by 6 bases, with 2 bases of the junction left unmatched. The CDR3 has 15 amino acids.

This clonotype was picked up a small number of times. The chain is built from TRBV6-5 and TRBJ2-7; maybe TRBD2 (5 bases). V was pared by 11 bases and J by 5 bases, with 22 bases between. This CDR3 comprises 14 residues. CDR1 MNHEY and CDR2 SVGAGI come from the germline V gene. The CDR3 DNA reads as TGTGCCCCCCACGGGTCCAACCGGGATGACGAGCAGTACGTC. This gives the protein CAPHGSNRDDEQYV.

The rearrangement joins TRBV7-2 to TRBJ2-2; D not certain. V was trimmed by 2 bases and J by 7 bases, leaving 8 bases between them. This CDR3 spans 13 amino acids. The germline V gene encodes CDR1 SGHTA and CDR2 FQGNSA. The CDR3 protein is CASSLSGFGELFF. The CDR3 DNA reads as TGTGCCAGCAGCTTATCTGGGTTCGGGGAGCTGTTTTTT.

CDR3 residues: CASTLRGGYGYTF. The CDR3 bases are TGTGCCAGCACCCTACGTGGGGGCTATGGCTACACCTTC. The chain carries TRBV12-3 or TRBV12-4 and TRBJ1-2, with D possibly being TRBD1 (5 bases). V shed 7 bases and J shed 4 bases, with 13 bases lying between them. This CDR3 has 13 amino acids.

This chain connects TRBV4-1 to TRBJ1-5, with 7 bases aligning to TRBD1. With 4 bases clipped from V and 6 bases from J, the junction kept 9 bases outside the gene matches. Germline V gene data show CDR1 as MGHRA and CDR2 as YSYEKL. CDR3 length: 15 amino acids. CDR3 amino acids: CASSPDRVVAQPQHF. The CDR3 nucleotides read TGCGCCAGCAGCCCCGACAGGGTCGTGGCTCAGCCCCAGCATTTT.

The CDR3 nucleotides are TGCGCCAGCAGCCCCCTCCCGGGCGGGAGCAATCAGCCCCAGCATTTT. Its protein is CASSPLPGGSNQPQHF. The rearrangement links TRBV5-1 to TRBJ1-5; D call uncertain. The V gene lost 4 bases and the J gene lost 1 base, with 15 bases spanning the gap. The V gene's germline CDR1 is SGHRS and CDR2 YFSETQ. This CDR3 contains 16 residues.

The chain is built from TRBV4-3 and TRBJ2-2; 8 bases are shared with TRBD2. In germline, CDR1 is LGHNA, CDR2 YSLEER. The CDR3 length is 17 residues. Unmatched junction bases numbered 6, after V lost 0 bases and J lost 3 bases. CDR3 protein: CASSQEGPLADTGELFF. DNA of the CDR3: TGCGCCAGCAGCCAAGAGGGGCCACTAGCGGACACCGGGGAGCTGTTTTTT.

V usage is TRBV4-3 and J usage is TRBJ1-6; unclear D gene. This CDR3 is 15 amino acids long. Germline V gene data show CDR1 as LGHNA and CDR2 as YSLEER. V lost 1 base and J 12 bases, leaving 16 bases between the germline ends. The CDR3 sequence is CASSQGLGEVGPLHF. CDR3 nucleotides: TGCGCCAGCAGCCAAGGACTTGGGGAGGTGGGACCCCTCCACTTT.

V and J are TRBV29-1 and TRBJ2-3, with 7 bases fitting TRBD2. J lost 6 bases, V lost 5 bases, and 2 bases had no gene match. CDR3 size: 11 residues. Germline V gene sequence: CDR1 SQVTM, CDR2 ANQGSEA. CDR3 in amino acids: CSVKAGDTQYF. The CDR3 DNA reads TGCAGCGTTAAAGCGGGGGATACGCAGTATTTT.

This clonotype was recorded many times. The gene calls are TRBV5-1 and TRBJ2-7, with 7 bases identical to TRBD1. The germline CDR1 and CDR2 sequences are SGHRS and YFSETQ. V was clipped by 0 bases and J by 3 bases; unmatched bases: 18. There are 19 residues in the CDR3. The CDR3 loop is CASSLVRLPYGTACYEQYF. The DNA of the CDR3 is TGCGCCAGCAGCTTGGTCCGCCTACCTTACGGGACAGCTTGCTACGAGCAGTACTTC.

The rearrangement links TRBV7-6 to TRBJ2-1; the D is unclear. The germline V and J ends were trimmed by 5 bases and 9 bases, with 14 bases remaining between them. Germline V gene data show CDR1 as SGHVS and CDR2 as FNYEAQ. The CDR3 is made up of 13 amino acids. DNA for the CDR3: TGTGCCAGCAGCGCTCAGGCTAGTACTGAGCAGTTCTTC. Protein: CASSAQASTEQFF.

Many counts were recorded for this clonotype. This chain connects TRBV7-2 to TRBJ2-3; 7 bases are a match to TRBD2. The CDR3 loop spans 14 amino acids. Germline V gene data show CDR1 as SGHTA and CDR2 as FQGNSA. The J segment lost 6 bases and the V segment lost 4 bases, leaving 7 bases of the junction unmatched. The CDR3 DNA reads TGTGCCAGCAGCTATCCTGGACTAGGGGATACGCAGTATTTT. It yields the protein CASSYPGLGDTQYF.

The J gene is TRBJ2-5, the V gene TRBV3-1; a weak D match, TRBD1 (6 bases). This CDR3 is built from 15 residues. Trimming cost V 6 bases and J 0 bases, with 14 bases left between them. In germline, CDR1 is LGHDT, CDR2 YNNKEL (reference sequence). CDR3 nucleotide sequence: TGTGCCAGCAGGCTCACCGGACAGTACCAAGAGACCCAGTACTTC. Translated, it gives CASRLTGQYQETQYF.

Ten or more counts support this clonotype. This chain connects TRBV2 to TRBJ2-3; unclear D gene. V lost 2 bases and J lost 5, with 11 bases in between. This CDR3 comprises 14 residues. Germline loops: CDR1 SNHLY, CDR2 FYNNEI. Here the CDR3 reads CASSELDGIDTQYF. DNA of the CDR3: TGTGCCAGCAGTGAACTAGACGGAATAGATACGCAGTATTTT.

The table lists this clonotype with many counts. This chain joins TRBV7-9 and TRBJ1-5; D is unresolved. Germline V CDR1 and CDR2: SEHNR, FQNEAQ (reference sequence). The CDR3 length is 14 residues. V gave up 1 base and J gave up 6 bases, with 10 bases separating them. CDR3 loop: CASSLGREGQPQHF. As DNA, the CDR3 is TGTGCCAGCAGCTTAGGTAGGGAAGGTCAGCCCCAGCATTTT. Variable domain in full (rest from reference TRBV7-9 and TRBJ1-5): DTGVSQNPRHKITKRGQNVTFRCDPISEHNRLYWYRQTLGQGPEFLTYFQNEAQLEKSRLLSDRFSAERPKGSFSTLEIQRTEQGDSAMYLCASSLGREGQPQHFGDGTRLSIL.

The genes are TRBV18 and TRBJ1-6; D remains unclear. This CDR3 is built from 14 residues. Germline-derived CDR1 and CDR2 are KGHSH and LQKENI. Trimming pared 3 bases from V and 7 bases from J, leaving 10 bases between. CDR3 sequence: CASSPTGGNSPLHF. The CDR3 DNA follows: TGTGCCAGCTCACCTACGGGCGGGAATTCACCCCTCCACTTT. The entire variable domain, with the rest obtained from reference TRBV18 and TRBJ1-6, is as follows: NAGVMQNPRHLVRRRGQEARLRCSPMKGHSHVYWYRQLPEEGLKFMVYLQKENIIDESGMPKERFSAEFPKEGPSILRIQQVVRGDSAAYFCASSPTGGNSPLHFGNGTRLTVT.

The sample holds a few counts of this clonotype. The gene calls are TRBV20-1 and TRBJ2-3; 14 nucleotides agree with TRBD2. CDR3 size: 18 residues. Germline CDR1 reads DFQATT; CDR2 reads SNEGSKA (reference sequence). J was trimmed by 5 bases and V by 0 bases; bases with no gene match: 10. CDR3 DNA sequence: TGCAGTGCTAGAGATGGACTAGCGGGGGGTTTGGGACGAGATACGCAGTATTTT. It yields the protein CSARDGLAGGLGRDTQYF.

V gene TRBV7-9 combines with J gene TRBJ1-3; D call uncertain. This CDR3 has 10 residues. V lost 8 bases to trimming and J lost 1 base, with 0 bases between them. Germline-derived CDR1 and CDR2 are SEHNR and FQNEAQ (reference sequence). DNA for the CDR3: TGTGCCAGCTCTGGAAACACCATATATTTT. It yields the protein CASSGNTIYF.

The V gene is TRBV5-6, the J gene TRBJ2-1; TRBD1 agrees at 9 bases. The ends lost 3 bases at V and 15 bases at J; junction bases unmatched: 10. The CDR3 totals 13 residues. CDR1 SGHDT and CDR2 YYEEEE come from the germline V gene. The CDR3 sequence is CASSWQGTGLSFF. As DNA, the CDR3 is TGTGCCAGCAGCTGGCAGGGGACAGGGCTATCGTTCTTC.